Sequencing of this TCR beta chain was carried out in a study of PD-1 blockade in classical Hodgkin lymphoma. All patients experienced relapse after autologous stem cell transplantation, and brentuximab vedotin exposure was variable. CDR3 length: 16 residues. Germline CDR1 reads ENHRY; CDR2 reads SYGVKD. This table comes from immunoSEQ multiplex PCR, and its TCRdb copy is limited to in-frame clones, with some not included. The sample has approximately 73,000 clones, 90% to 95% seen once. Concerning this clone: One end of the junction does not line up with germline, which may come from a read error.

This chain connects TRBV10-3 to TRBJ2-3; a possible D gene is TRBD2 (5 bases). This receptor was identified in a human donor with classical Hodgkin lymphoma. The material was peripheral blood mononuclear cells (PBMCs), obtained at baseline. The CDR3 nucleotides read TGTGCCATCAGCCCCTCTTCCGGGAAGGGCACGGATACGCAGTATTTT. Translating gives CAISPSSGKGTDTQYF.